These T cell receptor beta chains were read from a single sample in a study of T cell changes during pregnancy in multiple sclerosis. The repertoire was sequenced with immunoSEQ multiplex PCR; TCRdb's copy has only in-frame clones and lacks some. The table lists some 36,000 clones, around 90% of them singletons. The specimen comprised peripheral blood, sampled in the second trimester of pregnancy. All receptors derive from a female donor in good health, enrolled as a control in a pregnancy study. Each CDR3 is given with its conserved first and last residue. The order of the fields is D gene, J gene, V gene, clone size, CDR3 DNA, CDR3 protein. The D gene is left open where the match is weak. The listing skips clone size in some rows; elsewhere it reads once, few, many or a size class.

d_call: TRBD2; j_call: TRBJ2-7; v_call: TRBV7-8; clone_size: .; cdr3_nt: TGTGCCAGCAGCTTAGAACTAGCGGGGAGCTCCTACGAGCAGTACTTC; cdr3_aa: CASSLELAGSSYEQYF
d_call: .; j_call: TRBJ1-5; v_call: TRBV6-5; clone_size: once; cdr3_nt: TGTGCCAGCAGTTCAGCGGCGGAGGGGCCCCAGCATTTT; cdr3_aa: CASSSAAEGPQHF
d_call: TRBD2; j_call: TRBJ2-1; v_call: TRBV12-5; clone_size: .; cdr3_nt: TGTGCTAGTGGCTTCGGACTAGCGGGAGATGCGAATGAGCAGTTCTTC; cdr3_aa: CASGFGLAGDANEQFF
d_call: TRBD1; j_call: TRBJ2-7; v_call: TRBV9; clone_size: .; cdr3_nt: TGTGCCAGCAGCGTAGAGGGACAGACCTACGAGCAGTACTTC; cdr3_aa: CASSVEGQTYEQYF
d_call: TRBD1; j_call: TRBJ1-1; v_call: TRBV30; clone_size: .; cdr3_nt: TGTGCCTGGAGGGGGGACAGGAGGAACACTGAAGCTTTCTTT; cdr3_aa: CAWRGDRRNTEAFF
d_call: TRBD1; j_call: TRBJ2-2; v_call: TRBV9; clone_size: .; cdr3_nt: TGTGCCAGCAGCGTAGCTGTCCGGGGACAGGGCACCGGGGAGCTGTTTTTT; cdr3_aa: CASSVAVRGQGTGELFF
d_call: TRBD1; j_call: TRBJ1-1; v_call: TRBV30; clone_size: few; cdr3_nt: TGTGCCTGGAGTGTACTAGACAGGGCGGCCACTGAAGCTTTCTTT; cdr3_aa: CAWSVLDRAATEAFF
d_call: .; j_call: TRBJ1-2; v_call: TRBV7-9; clone_size: .; cdr3_nt: TGTGCCAGCAGCTACCCTACAGTTAACTATGGCTACACCTTC; cdr3_aa: CASSYPTVNYGYTF
d_call: TRBD1; j_call: TRBJ1-6; v_call: TRBV5-6; clone_size: once; cdr3_nt: TGTGCCAGCAGAGGGCCCAGGGGGGATTCACCCCTCCACTTT; cdr3_aa: CASRGPRGDSPLHF
d_call: .; j_call: TRBJ2-1; v_call: TRBV9; clone_size: .; cdr3_nt: TGTGCCAGCAGCAGGGGGGGAAATGAGCAGTTCTTC; cdr3_aa: CASSRGGNEQFF
d_call: .; j_call: TRBJ1-1; v_call: TRBV10-1; clone_size: .; cdr3_nt: TGCGCCAGCAGCGGAGGCGGGACTGAAGCTTTCTTT; cdr3_aa: CASSGGGTEAFF
d_call: .; j_call: TRBJ1-2; v_call: TRBV19; clone_size: .; cdr3_nt: TGTGCCAGTCAGGACACCAACTATGGCTACACCTTC; cdr3_aa: CASQDTNYGYTF
d_call: .; j_call: TRBJ2-7; v_call: TRBV2; clone_size: .; cdr3_nt: TGTGCCAGCAACGACAACTCCTACGAGCAGTACTTC; cdr3_aa: CASNDNSYEQYF
d_call: .; j_call: TRBJ1-5; v_call: TRBV5-1; clone_size: .; cdr3_nt: TGCGCCAGCAGCTTGGGAGGGATCAATCAGCCCCAGCATTTT; cdr3_aa: CASSLGGINQPQHF
d_call: .; j_call: TRBJ1-5; v_call: TRBV13; clone_size: .; cdr3_nt: TGTGCCAGCAGCTTAAGAGGGTATAGCAATCAGCCCCAGCATTTT; cdr3_aa: CASSLRGYSNQPQHF
d_call: .; j_call: TRBJ1-4; v_call: TRBV28; clone_size: .; cdr3_nt: TGTGCCAGCAGTTTCCGGGGACGGGGGGCGCGGGAAAAACTGTTTTTT; cdr3_aa: CASSFRGRGAREKLFF
d_call: .; j_call: TRBJ2-7; v_call: TRBV7-8; clone_size: .; cdr3_nt: TGTGCCAGCAGCTTAGCGCCTAGGGGGAGCTCCTACGAGCAGTACTTC; cdr3_aa: CASSLAPRGSSYEQYF